The 10 T cell receptor beta chains below all came from one sample that was sequenced in a study of CD8 T cells in ankylosing spondylitis. General study results and limits: A TCR beta motif made of eight highly homologous variants seemed typical of ankylosing spondylitis blood.

Their recognized antigens are unknown. MiXCR, run by TCRdb on the 5' RACE reads, gives a single entry per CDR3 protein. The table lists roughly 90,000 distinct CDR3 sequences, more than 8.5% of them singletons. Sequenced: blood, either unsorted or a sorted T cell fraction (not recorded which). These receptors all stem from a male donor with ankylosing spondylitis.

This clonotype was seen repeatedly, ten times or more. The V call is TRBV27, the J call TRBJ1-6; possible D gene TRBD1, 6 bases. The germline CDR1 and CDR2 sequences are MNHEY and SMNVEV (reference sequence). V was trimmed by 7 bases and J by 6 bases, leaving 13 bases between them. The CDR3 runs to 14 residues. The CDR3 region is CASTPTGTNSPLHF. The CDR3 DNA follows: TGTGCCAGCACTCCTACAGGGACTAATTCACCCCTCCACTTT.

The rearrangement uses TRBV29-1 and TRBJ2-1; 8 bases line up with TRBD1. The CDR3 is 14 amino acids. The J segment lost 2 bases and the V segment lost 5 bases, leaving 5 bases of the junction unmatched. The germline V gene encodes CDR1 SQVTM and CDR2 ANQGSEA. CDR3 coding DNA: TGCAGCGTTCAGGGGACAGGCGCCTACAATGAGCAGTTCTTC. This translates into CSVQGTGAYNEQFF.

This clonotype was counted ten times or more. The gene calls are TRBV24-1 and TRBJ2-1; D may be TRBD2 (5 bases). Trimming took off 5 bases at V and 1 base at J, with 17 bases between the two ends. Germline V gene lookup returns CDR1 KGHDR and CDR2 SFDVKD. The length of the CDR3 is 17 residues. CDR3: CATSGARGAESYNEQFF. The CDR3 region has the DNA TGTGCCACCAGTGGAGCCCGAGGAGCGGAGTCCTACAATGAGCAGTTCTTC.

This clonotype was observed at least ten times. V usage is TRBV4-2 and J usage is TRBJ2-7; 9 nucleotides line up with TRBD1. Germline values: CDR1 LGHNA, CDR2 YNFKEQ. V shed 5 bases, J shed 1 base, and the junction held 6 bases outside the gene matches. The CDR3 extends over 15 amino acids. In DNA, the CDR3 is TGTGCCAGCAGCATAACGGACAGGGGATCCTACGAGCAGTACTTC. Translation: CASSITDRGSYEQYF.

The chain links TRBV27 to TRBJ2-1; TRBD2 aligns across 12 bases. CDR1 is MNHEY and CDR2 is SMNVEV in the germline V gene (reference sequence). The CDR3 is 15 amino acids. V shed 7 bases and J 4 bases; nucleotides not matched to a gene: 5. The chain's CDR3 is CASKLAGGPYNEQFF. CDR3 in DNA: TGTGCCAGCAAACTAGCGGGAGGACCGTACAATGAGCAGTTCTTC.

The sample holds a few counts of this clonotype. The chain uses TRBV5-6 and TRBJ1-2; perhaps TRBD1 as D (6 bases). Trimming took 6 bases from V and 8 from J, leaving 23 bases between them. The CDR3 runs 15 residues. The germline V gene has CDR1 SGHDT and CDR2 YYEEEE. CDR3 nucleotides: TGTGCCAGCACCTTCACCGAATTCCGGGACAACGGCTACACCTTC. It is translated as CASTFTEFRDNGYTF.

The V and J genes are TRBV27 and TRBJ2-3, with no clear D. Germline-derived CDR1 and CDR2 are MNHEY and SMNVEV (reference sequence). V lost 6 bases, J lost 6 bases, and 13 bases lay in between. CDR3 length equals 13 residues. CDR3 amino acids: CASSRRAPDTQYF. The DNA for the CDR3 is TGTGCCAGCAGCCGCCGGGCCCCCGATACGCAGTATTTT.

The rearrangement links TRBV7-9 to TRBJ1-1, with D tentatively TRBD1 (5 bases). Germline CDR1 SEHNR, CDR2 FQNEAQ (reference sequence). With 6 bases removed from V and 0 bases from J, the gap between germline ends came to 14 bases. The CDR3 has 15 residues. The CDR3 loop is CASSRIQGLNTEAFF. The DNA for the CDR3 is TGTGCCAGCAGTAGGATCCAGGGACTGAACACTGAAGCTTTCTTT. Drawing the rest from reference TRBV7-9 and TRBJ1-1, the complete variable domain is DTGVSQNPRHKITKRGQNVTFRCDPISEHNRLYWYRQTLGQGPEFLTYFQNEAQLEKSRLLSDRFSAERPKGSFSTLEIQRTEQGDSAMYLCASSRIQGLNTEAFFGQGTRLTVV.

This clonotype was counted many times. CDR3 amino acids: CSAGTSGSEQFF. CDR3 DNA sequence: TGCAGCGCTGGGACTAGCGGGAGTGAGCAGTTCTTC. The J gene is TRBJ2-1, the V gene TRBV29-1, with 14 bases fitting TRBD2. The CDR3 loop spans 12 amino acids. The J segment lost 9 bases and the V segment lost 7 bases, leaving 2 bases of the junction unmatched. CDR1 is SQVTM, CDR2 ANQGSEA, per germline.

This clonotype occurred many times. V and J are TRBV5-1 and TRBJ2-1; D remains ambiguous. V was cut by 7 bases and J by 6 bases, with 5 bases left in between. The germline V gene encodes CDR1 SGHRS and CDR2 YFSETQ. CDR3 size: 10 residues. CDR3 protein: CASGGNEQFF. CDR3 sequence (DNA): TGCGCCAGCGGCGGCAATGAGCAGTTCTTC.